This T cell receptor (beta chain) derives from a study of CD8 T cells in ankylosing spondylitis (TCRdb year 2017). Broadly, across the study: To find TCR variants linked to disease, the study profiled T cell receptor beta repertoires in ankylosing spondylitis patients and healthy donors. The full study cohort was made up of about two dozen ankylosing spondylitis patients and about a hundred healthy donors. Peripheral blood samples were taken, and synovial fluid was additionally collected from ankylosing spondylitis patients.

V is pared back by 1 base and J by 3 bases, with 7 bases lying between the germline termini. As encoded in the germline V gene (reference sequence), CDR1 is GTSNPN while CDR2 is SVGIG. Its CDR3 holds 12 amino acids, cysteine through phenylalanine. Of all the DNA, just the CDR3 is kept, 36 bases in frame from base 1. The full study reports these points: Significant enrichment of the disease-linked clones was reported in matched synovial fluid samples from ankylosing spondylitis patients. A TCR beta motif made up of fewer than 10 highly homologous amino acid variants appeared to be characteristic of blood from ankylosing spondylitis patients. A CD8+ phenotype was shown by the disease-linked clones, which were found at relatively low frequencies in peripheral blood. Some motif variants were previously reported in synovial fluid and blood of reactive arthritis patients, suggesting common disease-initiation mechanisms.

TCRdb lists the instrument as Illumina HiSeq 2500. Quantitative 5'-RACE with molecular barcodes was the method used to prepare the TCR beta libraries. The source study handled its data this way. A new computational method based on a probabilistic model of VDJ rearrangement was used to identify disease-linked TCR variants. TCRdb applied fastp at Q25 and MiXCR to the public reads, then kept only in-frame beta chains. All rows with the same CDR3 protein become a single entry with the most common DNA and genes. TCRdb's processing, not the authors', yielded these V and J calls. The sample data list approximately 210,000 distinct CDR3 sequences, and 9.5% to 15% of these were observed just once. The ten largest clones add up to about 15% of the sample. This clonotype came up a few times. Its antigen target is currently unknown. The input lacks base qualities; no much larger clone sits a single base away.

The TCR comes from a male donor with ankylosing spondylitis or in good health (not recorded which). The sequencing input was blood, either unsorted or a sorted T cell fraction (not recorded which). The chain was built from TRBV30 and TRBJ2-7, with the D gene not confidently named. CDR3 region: CAWSGPGYEQYF. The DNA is TGTGCCTGGAGTGGACCGGGCTACGAGCAGTACTTC.